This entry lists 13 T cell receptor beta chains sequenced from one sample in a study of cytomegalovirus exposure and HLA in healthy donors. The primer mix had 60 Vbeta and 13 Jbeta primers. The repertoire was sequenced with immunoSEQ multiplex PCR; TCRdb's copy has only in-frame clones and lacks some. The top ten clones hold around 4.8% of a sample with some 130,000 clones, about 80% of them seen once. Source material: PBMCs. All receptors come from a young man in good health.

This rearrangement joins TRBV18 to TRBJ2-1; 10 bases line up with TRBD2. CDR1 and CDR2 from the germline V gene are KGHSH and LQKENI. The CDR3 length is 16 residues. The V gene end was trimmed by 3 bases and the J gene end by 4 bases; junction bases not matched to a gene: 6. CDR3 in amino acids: CASSPPGLASYNEQFF. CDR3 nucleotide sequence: TGTGCCAGCTCACCCCCGGGACTAGCGTCTTACAATGAGCAGTTCTTC.

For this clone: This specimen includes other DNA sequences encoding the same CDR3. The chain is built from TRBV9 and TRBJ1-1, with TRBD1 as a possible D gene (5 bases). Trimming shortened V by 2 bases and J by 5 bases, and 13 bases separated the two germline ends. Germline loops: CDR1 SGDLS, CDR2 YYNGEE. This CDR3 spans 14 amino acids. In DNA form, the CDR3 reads TGTGCCAGCAGCGTGGGGGGTCGAGGGACTGAAGCTTTCTTT. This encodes CASSVGGRGTEAFF.

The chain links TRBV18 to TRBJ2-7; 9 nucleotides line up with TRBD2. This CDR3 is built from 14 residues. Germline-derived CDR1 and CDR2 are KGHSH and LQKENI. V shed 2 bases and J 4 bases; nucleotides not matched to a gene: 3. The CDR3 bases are TGTGCCAGCTCACCAAGGACTAGCGCATACGAGCAGTACTTC. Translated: CASSPRTSAYEQYF.

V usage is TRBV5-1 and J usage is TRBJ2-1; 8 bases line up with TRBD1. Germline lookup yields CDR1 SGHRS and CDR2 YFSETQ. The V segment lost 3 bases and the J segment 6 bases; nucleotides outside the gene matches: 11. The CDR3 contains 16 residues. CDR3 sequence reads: CASSSQTGASFNEQFF. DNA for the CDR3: TGCGCCAGCAGCTCCCAGACAGGGGCCAGCTTCAATGAGCAGTTCTTC.

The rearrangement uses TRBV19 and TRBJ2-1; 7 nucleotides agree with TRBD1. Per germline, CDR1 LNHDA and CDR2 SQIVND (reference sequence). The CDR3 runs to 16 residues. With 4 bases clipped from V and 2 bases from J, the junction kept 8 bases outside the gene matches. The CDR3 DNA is TGTGCCAGTAGTAAAATGGGGGACAGAGCCTACAATGAGCAGTTCTTC. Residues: CASSKMGDRAYNEQFF.

The CDR3 sequence is CASSLAGGLGSYEQYF. The CDR3 DNA is TGTGCCAGCAGCTTAGCCGGGGGACTTGGCTCCTACGAGCAGTACTTC. The V gene is TRBV7-8, the J gene TRBJ2-7; D is perhaps TRBD2 (6 bases). V lost 0 bases to trimming and J lost 0 bases, with 12 bases between them. Germline assignment: CDR1 SGHVS and CDR2 FQNEAQ. This CDR3 has 16 residues. Using reference TRBV7-8 and TRBJ2-7 for the parts outside the CDR3, the full variable domain is GAGVSQSPRYKVAKRGQDVALRCDPISGHVSLFWYQQALGQGPEFLTYFQNEAQLDKSGLPSDRFFAERPEGSVSTLKIQRTQQEDSAVYLCASSLAGGLGSYEQYFGPGTRLTVT.

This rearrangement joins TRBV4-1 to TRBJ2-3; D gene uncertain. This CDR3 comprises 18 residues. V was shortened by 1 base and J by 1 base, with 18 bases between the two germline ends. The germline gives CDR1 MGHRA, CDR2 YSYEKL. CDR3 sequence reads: CASSQVRISLEGTDTQYF. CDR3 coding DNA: TGCGCCAGCAGCCAAGTAAGGATAAGCCTCGAGGGCACAGATACGCAGTATTTT.

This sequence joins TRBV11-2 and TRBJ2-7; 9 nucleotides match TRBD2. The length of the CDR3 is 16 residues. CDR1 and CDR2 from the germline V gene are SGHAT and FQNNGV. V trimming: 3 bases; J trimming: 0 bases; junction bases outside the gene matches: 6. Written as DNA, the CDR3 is TGTGCCAGCAGCTTCGGGCGGGAGGGTATCTCCTACGAGCAGTACTTC. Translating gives CASSFGREGISYEQYF.

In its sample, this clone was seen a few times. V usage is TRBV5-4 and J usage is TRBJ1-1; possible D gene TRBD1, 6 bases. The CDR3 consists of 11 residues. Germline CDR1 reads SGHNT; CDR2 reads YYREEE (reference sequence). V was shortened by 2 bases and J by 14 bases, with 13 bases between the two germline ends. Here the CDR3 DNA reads TGTGCCAGCAGCTTACCGGGACAATTATTCTTT. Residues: CASSLPGQLFF.

CDR3 amino acids: CASRGGVNTEAFF. The CDR3 DNA reads TGTGCCAGCCGGGGGGGGGTGAACACTGAAGCTTTCTTT. This sequence joins TRBV13 and TRBJ1-1; D may be TRBD1 (5 bases). Germline V gives CDR1 PRHDT, CDR2 FYEKMQ (reference sequence). V lost 8 bases to trimming and J lost 0 bases, with 10 bases between them. The CDR3 runs to 13 residues. The variable domain in full, completed from reference TRBV13 and TRBJ1-1, reads AAGVIQSPRHLIKEKRETATLKCYPIPRHDTVYWYQQGPGQDPQFLISFYEKMQSDKGSIPDRFSAQQFSDYHSELNMSSLELGDSALYFCASRGGVNTEAFFGQGTRLTVV.

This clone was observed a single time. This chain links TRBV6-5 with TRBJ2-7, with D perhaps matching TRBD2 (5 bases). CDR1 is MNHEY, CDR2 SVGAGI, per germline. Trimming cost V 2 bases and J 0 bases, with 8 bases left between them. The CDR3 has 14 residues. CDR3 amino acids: CASSYRRASYEQYF. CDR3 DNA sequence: TGTGCCAGCAGTTACCGGCGGGCCTCCTACGAGCAGTACTTC.

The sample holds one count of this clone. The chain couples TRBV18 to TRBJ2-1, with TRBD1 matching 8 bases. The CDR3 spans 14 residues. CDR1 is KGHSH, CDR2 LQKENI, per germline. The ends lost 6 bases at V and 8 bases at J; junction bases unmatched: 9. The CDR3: CASSGQGVRDEQFF. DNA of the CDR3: TGTGCCAGCTCCGGACAGGGTGTGAGGGATGAGCAGTTCTTC.

This CDR3 is CASSLGRTGDTEAFF. In DNA, the CDR3 is TGTGCCAGCAGCTTGGGTAGGACAGGGGACACTGAAGCTTTCTTT. The chain is built from TRBV5-6 and TRBJ1-1; TRBD1 agrees at 9 bases. Germline V CDR1 and CDR2: SGHDT, YYEEEE. The CDR3 sequence is 15 residues long. The trim removed 0 bases at V and 3 bases at J, leaving 3 bases unmatched.